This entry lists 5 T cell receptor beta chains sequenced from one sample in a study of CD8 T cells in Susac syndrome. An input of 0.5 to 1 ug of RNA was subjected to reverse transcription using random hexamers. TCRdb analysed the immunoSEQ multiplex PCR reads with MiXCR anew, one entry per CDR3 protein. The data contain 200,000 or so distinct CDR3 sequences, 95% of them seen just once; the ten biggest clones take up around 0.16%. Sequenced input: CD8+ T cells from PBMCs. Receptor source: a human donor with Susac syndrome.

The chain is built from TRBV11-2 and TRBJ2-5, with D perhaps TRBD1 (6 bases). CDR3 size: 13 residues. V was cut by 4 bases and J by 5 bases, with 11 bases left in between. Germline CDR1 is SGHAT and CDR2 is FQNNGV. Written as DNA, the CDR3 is TGTGCCAGCAGCTCAGGGGCCTCGGAGACCCAGTACTTC. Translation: CASSSGASETQYF. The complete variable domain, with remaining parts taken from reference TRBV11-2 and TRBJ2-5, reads EAGVAQSPRYKIIEKRQSVAFWCNPISGHATLYWYQQILGQGPKLLIQFQNNGVVDDSQLPKDRFSAERLKGVDSTLKIQPAKLEDSAVYLCASSSGASETQYFGPGTRLLVL.

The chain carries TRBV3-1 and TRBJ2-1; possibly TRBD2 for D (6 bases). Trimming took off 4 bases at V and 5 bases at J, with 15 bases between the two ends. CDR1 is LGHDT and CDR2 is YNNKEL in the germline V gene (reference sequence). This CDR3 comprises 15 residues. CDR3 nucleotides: TGTGCCAGCAGCCTCCAGCGGGTGTGGAACAATGAGCAGTTCTTC. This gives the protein CASSLQRVWNNEQFF.

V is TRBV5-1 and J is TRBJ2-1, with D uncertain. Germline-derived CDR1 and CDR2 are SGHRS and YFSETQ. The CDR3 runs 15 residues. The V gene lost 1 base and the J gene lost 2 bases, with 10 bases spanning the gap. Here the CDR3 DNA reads TGCGCCAGCAGCTTGATCAAACCCGCCTACAATGAGCAGTTCTTC. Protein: CASSLIKPAYNEQFF.

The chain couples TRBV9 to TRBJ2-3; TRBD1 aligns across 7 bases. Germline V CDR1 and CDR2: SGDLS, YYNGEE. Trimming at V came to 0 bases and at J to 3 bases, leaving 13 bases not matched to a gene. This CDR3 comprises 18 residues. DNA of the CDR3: TGTGCCAGCAGCGTAGGAGGTTTGGTCGGGACAGTTACAGATACGCAGTATTTT. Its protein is CASSVGGLVGTVTDTQYF.

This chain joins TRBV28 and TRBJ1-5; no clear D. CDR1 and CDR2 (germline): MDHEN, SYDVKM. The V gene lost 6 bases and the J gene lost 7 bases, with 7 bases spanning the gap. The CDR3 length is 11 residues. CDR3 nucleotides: TGTGCCAGCAGCCCCTCGCAGCCCCAGCATTTT. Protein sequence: CASSPSQPQHF.